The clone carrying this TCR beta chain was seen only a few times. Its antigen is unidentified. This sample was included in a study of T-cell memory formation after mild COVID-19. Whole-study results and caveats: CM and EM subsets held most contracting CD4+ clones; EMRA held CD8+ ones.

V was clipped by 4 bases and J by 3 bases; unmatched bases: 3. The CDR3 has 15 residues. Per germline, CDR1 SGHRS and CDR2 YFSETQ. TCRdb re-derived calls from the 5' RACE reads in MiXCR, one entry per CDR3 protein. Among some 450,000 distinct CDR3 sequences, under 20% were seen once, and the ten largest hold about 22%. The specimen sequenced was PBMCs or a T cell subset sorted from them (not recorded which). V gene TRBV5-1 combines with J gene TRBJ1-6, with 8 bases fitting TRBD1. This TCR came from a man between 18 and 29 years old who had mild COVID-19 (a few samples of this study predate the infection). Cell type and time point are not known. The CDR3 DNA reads TGCGCCAGCAGCGGTGACAGGGGCTATAATTCACCCCTCCACTTT. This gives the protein CASSGDRGYNSPLHF.